The T cell receptor beta chain described here comes from a study of shared clonotypes between healthy human individuals. Study details: A couple of female and three male donors aged 18 to 49 were enrolled. Per donor, three plates held CD4 naive cells, three held CD4 memory, two held CD8 naive and one held CD8 memory. Overall study findings and caveats: Memory subsets generally showed lower estimated richness than naive subsets.

Those who donated, Caucasian adults without exception, all lived in Nashville, Tennessee. A remark on this clone: Its antigen is unidentified.

Germline V gives CDR1 SGHDN, CDR2 FVKESK. Trimming removed 1 base at V and 10 bases at J, with 15 bases between. This CDR3 has 14 amino acids. The protocol was immunoSEQ multiplex PCR, while the TCRdb copy is restricted to in-frame clones and leaves out a portion. The data show some 2,000,000 clones, 95% seen once. The clonotype originates from a man aged 18-30 years in good health. The genes are TRBV14 and TRBJ2-3; D gene ambiguous. Material: naive CD4+ T cells sorted from blood. Subset noted: CD45RA+ positively selected. The CDR3 DNA sequence: TGTGCCAGCAGCCAAGGAGTACCTTCTGCATCGCAGTATTTT. It translates to CASSQGVPSASQYF.